This note documents a single TCR beta chain sequence. Its antigen is not yet known. Base qualities are not recorded, but no much larger clone differs from it by a single base. This entry comes from a study of T cell clones after liver transplantation (dated by TCRdb to about 2019). Notes on the research overall: Samples were obtained from ITN030ST, a randomized trial in which withdrawal of immunosuppression was attempted within 2 years of liver transplantation. After a pre-transplant mixed lymphocyte reaction, TCRbeta sequencing was used to pinpoint donor-reactive T cell clones, which were subsequently tracked in post-transplant blood. Third party-reactive TCRbeta sequences from pre-transplant MLRs were also identified as an antigen-independent comparator for donor-reactive sequences. Of the eight recipients, a few were HCV-positive, while the remaining recipients had been transplanted for non-autoimmune, non-viral indications. Until randomization at 12-24 months post-transplant, subjects were given standard immunosuppression, with no induction therapy. Tolerance was defined as complete withdrawal of immunosuppression for at least one year without a rise in liver enzymes beyond twice the upper limit of normal. Blood samples were collected pre-transplant, then pre-randomization ahead of withdrawal, and finally post-randomization once withdrawal had either been completed or failed. Of the 8 liver transplant recipients making up the studied cohort, 3 were classified as tolerant and 5 as non-tolerant.

Using immunoSEQ, frozen genomic DNA was subjected to high-throughput TCRbeta CDR3 sequencing, a process that included PCR amplification, mapping, bias correction and internal controls. Per the original workflow: Productive rearrangements were retained, and unique TCRbeta sequences were defined by the CDR3 nucleotide sequence together with the V and J gene. Donor-reactive sequences required at least 5-fold expansion in CFSE-low cells versus unstimulated pre-transplant cells and at least 0.01% frequency. Minimum frequency thresholds were set for each subject based on the unstimulated sample with the lowest template count, ensuring at least 90% detection power. Jensen-Shannon divergence between the top 1000 TCRbeta sequences post- versus pre-transplant served as the measure of repertoire turnover. Two-sided Fisher's exact tests were used to test for changes in how often donor-reactive sequences were detected. The immuneACCESS repertoire file appears here via TCRdb, limited to in-frame rearrangements. These files lack a portion of the clones; in checked studies, under half of the deficit traces to unresolved V genes, and the cause of the others is not known. V and J calls and clone size follow that table, whereas D and trimming were derived from the DNA. In all, the sample holds 55,000 or so clones, and 70% to 75% of those were seen once. The ten largest clones capture about 15% of the sample.

The CDR3 runs 14 residues from the cysteine to the phenylalanine. Here the CDR3 DNA is all that survives: 42 bases in frame from base 1. The germline V gene supplies CDR1 MNHNS and CDR2 SASEGT. V sheds 8 bases and J sheds 4 bases, leaving 17 bases between their ends. In the paper's terms, the time point label means: pre-transplant. Thawed unstimulated PBMCs were stained for CD3, CD4 and CD8 and FACS-sorted into CD3+CD4+ and CD3+CD8+ populations. All 8 studied subjects were randomized to immunosuppression withdrawal. The Qiagen DNeasy Blood and Tissue Kit was used for isolation of genomic DNA. Summary of the overall study and its limitations: When repertoire turnover was taken into account, detection of donor-reactive sequences was significantly reduced in 7 of 8 subjects for CD4 and in 8 of 8 subjects for CD8. Without allograft tissue specimens, donor-reactive T cells may have migrated into the graft rather than being deleted. Circulating donor-reactive CD4 TCRbeta sequences fell significantly post-transplant in 5 of 8 subjects, irrespective of tolerance or HCV status. Low numbers of available donor cells limited the measurable donor-reactive repertoire in two subjects. The conclusions were considered preliminary, being limited by small, heterogeneous patient numbers and non-standardized post-transplant time points. A greater decline was seen for donor-reactive sequences than for third party-reactive sequences, suggesting partial antigen-specific deletion unrelated to withdrawal success.

Rearrangement joined TRBV6-1 to TRBJ1-2; the D segment could be TRBD1, given 6 matching bases. The TCR sequence derives from a human donor who received a liver transplant. Sample: CD4+ T cells from blood, taken before liver transplant. For the CDR3, the sequence is CASSLTGGGYGYTF. The DNA sequence is as follows: TGTGCCAGCTCACTGACGGGAGGGGGCTATGGCTACACCTTC.